This T cell receptor (beta chain) was sequenced during a study of blood T cell repertoires in COVID-19. Generated by immunoSEQ multiplex PCR, the TCRdb table keeps only in-frame clones and is missing some. The data contain about 50,000 clones, approximately 80% of them singletons. CDR1 SGHAT and CDR2 FQNNGV come from the germline V gene. There are 15 residues in the CDR3. The junction had 4 bases not matched to a gene; V was cut back by 4 bases and J by 6 bases. The sequence was collected from a human donor in a cohort sampled during active COVID-19. Sequenced input: peripheral blood. V usage is TRBV11-2 and J usage is TRBJ1-6; 9 bases fit TRBD1. The CDR3, as DNA: TGTGCCAGCAGCTCCCCGGGACAGGGTAATTCACCCCTCCACTTT. Translating gives CASSSPGQGNSPLHF.